The sequence of this T cell receptor beta chain was determined in a study of T cell responses to AZD1222 COVID-19 vaccine (dated by TCRdb to the early 2020s). About the full investigation: AZD1222 recipients given second doses at about 4 weeks or at about 12 weeks were pooled, since spike-specific TCR depth and breadth were not found to differ between the two schedules. A total of under 250 trial participants underwent TCR sequencing, of whom 200 to 220 had received two doses of AZD1222 and 26 had received two doses of the MenACWY control vaccine. Trial participants were enrolled by age into 18-55, 56-69 and 70-plus year subgroups, with around 150, 28 and 57 TCR-sequenced participants respectively.

Broader findings and caveats from the paper: Only six AZD1222 recipients were SARS-CoV-2 seropositive at baseline, limiting conclusions about previously exposed vaccinees. The 56-69-year group was small, and its depth increase did not reach significance, likely because of low power. No day 14 peak-response samples were available, so repertoires were characterized only after the peak T cell response. Participants were mostly white British and included more females than males, and it was suggested by the authors that clonal diversity may have been underestimated. A significant rise in spike-specific TCR breadth and depth was observed after two AZD1222 doses relative to day 0 and relative to MenACWY recipients. CD4 TCRs associated with the vaccine covered the entire spike protein, and the dominant responses were in regions 160-218 and 743-854. Reportedly, almost half of the unique spike-specific TCRs recognized epitopes lying outside the regions that are mutated in the B.1.351 and B.1.1.7 variants.

The CDR3 regions of human TCRbeta chains were analyzed by immunosequencing. The study's processing was this. TCRs in the repertoires were matched against a reference library of SARS-CoV-2-specific TCRs that had been generated with the MIRA antigen-specificity platform. Breadth meant the fraction of unique TCRs that were SARS-CoV-2-associated, whereas depth meant the fraction of total T cells that were SARS-CoV-2-associated. Using the MIRA data, every spike-specific TCR was mapped to the spike region that the TCR reacted to and assigned to either a CD4 or a CD8 class. Log10-transformed breadth and depth values were compared by one-way ANOVA with Sidak's multiple comparisons tests. The table comes from immuneACCESS by way of TCRdb, which keeps in-frame sequences with V and J called. Part of the clones is missing from these tables; in studies checked, under half for an unresolved V gene and the rest for unknown reasons. V, J and clone size are those of that table, while D and trimming were read from the DNA. For this sample there are approximately 110,000 clones; more than 85% appear just once. The biggest ten clones account for roughly 1.2% of the sample.

Comment on this clone: The target of this receptor is not known. Per-nucleotide qualities are absent, and no much larger clonotype sits a single base away.

The CDR3 runs 12 amino acids, cysteine and phenylalanine included. Solely the CDR3 DNA is kept, with 36 bases framed from the first base. The germline V gene (reference sequence) provides CDR1 DFQATT and CDR2 SNEGSKA. V loses 3 bases, J loses 1 base, and the germline ends lie 3 bases apart. The meaning of the sample's time point label: baseline before first vaccination. The vaccinee samples were drawn from two UK trials, COV001 and COV002, one of which was a single-blind randomized controlled phase 2/3 trial testing AZD1222 (ChAdOx1 nCoV-19) in healthy adults. For TCRbeta chain sequencing, PBMC samples from trial participants were taken at day 0 and at day 28 after the second dose.

Specimen: peripheral blood, collected on day 0 of AZD1222 vaccination. The chain uses TRBV20-1 and TRBJ1-4; no D gene can be assigned with confidence. The TCR sequence derives from an adult in good health. The sequenced DNA: TGCAGTGCTAGTAGAACTAATGAAAAACTGTTTTTT. It codes for CSASRTNEKLFF.